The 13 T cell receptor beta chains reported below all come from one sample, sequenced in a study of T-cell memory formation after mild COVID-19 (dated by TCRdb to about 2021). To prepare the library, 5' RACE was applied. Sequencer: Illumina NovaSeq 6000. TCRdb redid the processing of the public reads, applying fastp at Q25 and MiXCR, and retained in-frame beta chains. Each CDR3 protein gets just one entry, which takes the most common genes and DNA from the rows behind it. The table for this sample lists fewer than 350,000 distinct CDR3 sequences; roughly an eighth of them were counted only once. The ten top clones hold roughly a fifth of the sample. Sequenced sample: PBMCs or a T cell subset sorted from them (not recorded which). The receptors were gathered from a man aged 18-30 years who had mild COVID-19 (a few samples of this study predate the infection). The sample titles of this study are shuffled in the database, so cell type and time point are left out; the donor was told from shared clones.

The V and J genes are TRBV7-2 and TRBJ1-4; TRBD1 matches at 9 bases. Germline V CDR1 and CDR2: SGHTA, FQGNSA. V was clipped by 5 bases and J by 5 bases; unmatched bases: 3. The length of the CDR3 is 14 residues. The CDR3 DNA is TGTGCCAGCAGCGGGACAGGGAGGAATGAAAAACTGTTTTTT. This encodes CASSGTGRNEKLFF.

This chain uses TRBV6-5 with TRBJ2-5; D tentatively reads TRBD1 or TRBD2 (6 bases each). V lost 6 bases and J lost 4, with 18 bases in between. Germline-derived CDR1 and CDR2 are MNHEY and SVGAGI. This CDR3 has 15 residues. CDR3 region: CASRFKGGTSETQYF. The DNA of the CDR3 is TGTGCCAGCAGGTTCAAGGGGGGAACCTCAGAGACCCAGTACTTC.

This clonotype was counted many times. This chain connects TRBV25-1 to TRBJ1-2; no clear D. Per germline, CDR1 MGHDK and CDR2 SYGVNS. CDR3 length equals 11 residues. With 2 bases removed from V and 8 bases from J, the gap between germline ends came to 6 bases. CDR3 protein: CASSEQGGYTF. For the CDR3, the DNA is TGTGCCAGCAGTGAACAAGGAGGCTACACCTTC.

CDR3 region: CSARDLGGPGNTIYF. The DNA for the CDR3 is TGCAGTGCTAGAGATCTCGGGGGGCCTGGAAACACCATATATTTT. The chain has TRBV20-1 and TRBJ1-3; D perhaps matches TRBD1 (6 bases). This CDR3 region has 15 residues. The ends were cut back, 0 bases at V and 2 bases at J, with 11 bases in the middle. Germline CDR1 is DFQATT and CDR2 is SNEGSKA (reference sequence).

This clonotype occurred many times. The CDR3 sequence is CASSLGGVADTQYF. Written as DNA, the CDR3 is TGCGCCAGCAGCTTGGGAGGGGTGGCAGATACGCAGTATTTT. This rearrangement joins TRBV5-1 to TRBJ2-3; D possibly matches TRBD1 or TRBD2 (5 bases each). Looked up from germline, CDR1 is SGHRS and CDR2 is YFSETQ. V was cut by 0 bases and J by 4 bases, with 9 bases left in between. The CDR3 spans 14 residues.

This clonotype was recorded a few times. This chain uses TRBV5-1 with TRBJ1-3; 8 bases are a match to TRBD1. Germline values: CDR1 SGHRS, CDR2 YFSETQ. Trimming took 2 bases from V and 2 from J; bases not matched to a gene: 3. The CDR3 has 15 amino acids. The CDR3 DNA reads TGCGCCAGCAGCTTATCGGACAGGGCTGGAAACACCATATATTTT. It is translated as CASSLSDRAGNTIYF. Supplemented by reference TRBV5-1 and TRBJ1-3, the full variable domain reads KAGVTQTPRYLIKTRGQQVTLSCSPISGHRSVSWYQQTPGQGLQFLFEYFSETQRNKGNFPGRFSGRQFSNSRSEMNVSTLELGDSALYLCASSLSDRAGNTIYFGEGSWLTVV.

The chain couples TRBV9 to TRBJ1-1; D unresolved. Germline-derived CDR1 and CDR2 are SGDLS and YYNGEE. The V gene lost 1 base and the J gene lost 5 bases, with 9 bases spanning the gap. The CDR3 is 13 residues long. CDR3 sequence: CASSVQVWTEAFF. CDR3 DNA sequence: TGTGCCAGCAGCGTACAGGTTTGGACTGAAGCTTTCTTT.

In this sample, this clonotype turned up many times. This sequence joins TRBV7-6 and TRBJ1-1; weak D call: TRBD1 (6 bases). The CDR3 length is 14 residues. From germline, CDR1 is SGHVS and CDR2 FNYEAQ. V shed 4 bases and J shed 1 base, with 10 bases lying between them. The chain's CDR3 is CASSSQTGNTEAFF. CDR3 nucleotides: TGTGCCAGCAGCTCCCAGACAGGGAACACTGAAGCTTTCTTT.

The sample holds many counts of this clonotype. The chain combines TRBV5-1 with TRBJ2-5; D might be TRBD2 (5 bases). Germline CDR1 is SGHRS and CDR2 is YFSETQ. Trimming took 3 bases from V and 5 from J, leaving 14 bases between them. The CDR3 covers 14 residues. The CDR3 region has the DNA TGCGCCAGCAGCTACAGCACTAGTATTGAGACCCAGTACTTC. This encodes CASSYSTSIETQYF.

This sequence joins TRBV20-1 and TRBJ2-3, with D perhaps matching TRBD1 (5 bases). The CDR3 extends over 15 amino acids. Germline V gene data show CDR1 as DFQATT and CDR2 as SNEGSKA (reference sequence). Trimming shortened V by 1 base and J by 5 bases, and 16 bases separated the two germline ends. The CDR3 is CSARVLQGRGDTQYF. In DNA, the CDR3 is TGCAGTGCTAGAGTCCTCCAGGGAAGAGGAGATACGCAGTATTTT.

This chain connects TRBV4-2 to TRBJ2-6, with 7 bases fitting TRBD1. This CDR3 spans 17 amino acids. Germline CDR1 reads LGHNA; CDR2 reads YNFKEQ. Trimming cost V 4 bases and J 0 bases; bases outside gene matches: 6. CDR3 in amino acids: CASSRDSKGSGANVLTF. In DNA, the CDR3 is TGTGCCAGCAGCCGGGACAGCAAGGGCTCTGGGGCCAACGTCCTGACTTTC.

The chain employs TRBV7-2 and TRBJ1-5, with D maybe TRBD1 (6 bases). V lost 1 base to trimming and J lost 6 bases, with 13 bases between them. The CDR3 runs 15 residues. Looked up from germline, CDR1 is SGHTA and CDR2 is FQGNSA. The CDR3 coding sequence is TGTGCCAGCAGCTTAGAGGGGGTGTTCGGTCAGCCCCAGCATTTT. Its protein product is CASSLEGVFGQPQHF.

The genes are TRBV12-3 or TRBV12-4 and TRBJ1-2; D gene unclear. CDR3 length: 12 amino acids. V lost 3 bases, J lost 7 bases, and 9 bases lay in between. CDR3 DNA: TGTGCCAGCAGTTTCCCAGACCCTGGCTACACCTTC. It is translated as CASSFPDPGYTF.